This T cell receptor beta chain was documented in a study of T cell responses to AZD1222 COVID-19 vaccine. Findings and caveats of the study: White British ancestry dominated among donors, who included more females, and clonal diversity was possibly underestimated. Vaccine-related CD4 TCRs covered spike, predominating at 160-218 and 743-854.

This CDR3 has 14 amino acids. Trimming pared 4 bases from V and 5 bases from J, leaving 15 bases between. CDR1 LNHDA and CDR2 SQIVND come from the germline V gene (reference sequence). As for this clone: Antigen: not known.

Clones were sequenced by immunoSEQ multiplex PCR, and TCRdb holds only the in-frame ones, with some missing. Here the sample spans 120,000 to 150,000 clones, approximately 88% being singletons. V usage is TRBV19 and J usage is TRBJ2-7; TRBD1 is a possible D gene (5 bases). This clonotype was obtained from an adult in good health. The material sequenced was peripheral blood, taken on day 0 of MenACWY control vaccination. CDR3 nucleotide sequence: TGTGCCAGTAGTAACGGCAGGGTTGGGAACGAGCAGTACTTC. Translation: CASSNGRVGNEQYF. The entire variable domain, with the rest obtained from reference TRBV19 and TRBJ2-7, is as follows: DGGITQSPKYLFRKEGQNVTLSCEQNLNHDAMYWYRQDPGQGLRLIYYSQIVNDFQKGDIAEGYSVSREKKESFPLTVTSAQKNPTAFYLCASSNGRVGNEQYFGPGTRLTVT.